A single sample gave rise to the 25 T cell receptor beta chains below, sequenced in a study of blood T cell repertoires in COVID-19 (dated by TCRdb to the early 2020s). Library generation was performed with the immunoSEQ multiplex PCR assay. TCRdb re-hosts the immuneACCESS table, in-frame sequences only. Its copies lack some clones; in the studies checked, an unresolved V gene accounts for under half of them, and the cause for the rest is not known. The sample table lists a few hundred thousand clones, approximately 80% of them with a count of one. 4.2% of the sample is held by the ten biggest clonotypes. Sample: peripheral blood. These receptors were collected from a man in his sixties with acute or convalescent COVID-19.

The chain is built from TRBV11-3 and TRBJ2-1; D is undetermined. The CDR3 runs 15 residues. CDR1 is SGHNT, CDR2 YENEEA, per germline. Trimming pared 1 base from V and 1 base from J, leaving 8 bases between. In DNA, the CDR3 is TGTGCCAGCAGCTTAGCTCCAGGTTCCTACAATGAGCAGTTCTTC. It translates to CASSLAPGSYNEQFF.

This chain uses TRBV5-1 with TRBJ2-1; TRBD1 matches 11 bases. This CDR3 region has 20 residues. Trimming removed 5 bases from V and 5 bases from J; junction bases left unmatched: 21. Germline V gene data show CDR1 as SGHRS and CDR2 as YFSETQ. CDR3 sequence: CASSIWGFGTGGRYNNEQFF. The CDR3 DNA sequence: TGCGCCAGCAGTATTTGGGGCTTTGGGACAGGGGGGAGGTACAACAATGAGCAGTTCTTC.

V gene TRBV5-1 combines with J gene TRBJ1-2, with no clear D. The CDR3 extends over 15 amino acids. Trimming shortened V by 2 bases and J by 1 base, and 12 bases separated the two germline ends. The germline gives CDR1 SGHRS, CDR2 YFSETQ. The CDR3 spells CASSFPGSGNYGYTF. The CDR3 region has the DNA TGCGCCAGCAGCTTCCCGGGTTCTGGTAACTATGGCTACACCTTC. The complete variable domain, with remaining parts taken from reference TRBV5-1 and TRBJ1-2, reads KAGVTQTPRYLIKTRGQQVTLSCSPISGHRSVSWYQQTPGQGLQFLFEYFSETQRNKGNFPGRFSGRQFSNSRSEMNVSTLELGDSALYLCASSFPGSGNYGYTFGSGTRLTVV.

This chain links TRBV3-1 (or the pseudogene TRBV3-2) with TRBJ2-5; weak D call: TRBD2 (5 bases). CDR3 length equals 15 residues. Trimming shortened V by 0 bases and J by 4 bases, and 12 bases separated the two germline ends. Germline values: CDR1 LGHDT, CDR2 YNNKEL (reference sequence). The CDR3 is CASSQDPGLPETQYF. In nucleotides, the CDR3 is TGTGCCAGCAGCCAAGATCCGGGGTTACCAGAGACCCAGTACTTC.

V and J are TRBV20-1 and TRBJ2-2; D gene unclear. In germline, CDR1 is DFQATT, CDR2 SNEGSKA (reference sequence). This CDR3 comprises 11 residues. Trimming pared 4 bases from V and 8 bases from J, leaving 8 bases between. CDR3 sequence (DNA): TGCAGTGCTAAATTTCTAGGGGAGCTGTTTTTT. This encodes CSAKFLGELFF.

This clone appeared a single time. The V gene is TRBV7-9, the J gene TRBJ1-5; D not resolved. Germline V gene lookup returns CDR1 SEHNR and CDR2 FQNEAQ (reference sequence). The CDR3 is 14 residues long. V was cut by 1 base and J by 2 bases, with 6 bases left in between. CDR3 bases: TGTGCCAGCAGCTTAGGTTTCGGCAATCAGCCCCAGCATTTT. It is translated as CASSLGFGNQPQHF. The variable domain in full, completed from reference TRBV7-9 and TRBJ1-5, reads DTGVSQNPRHKITKRGQNVTFRCDPISEHNRLYWYRQTLGQGPEFLTYFQNEAQLEKSRLLSDRFSAERPKGSFSTLEIQRTEQGDSAMYLCASSLGFGNQPQHFGDGTRLSIL.

This rearrangement joins TRBV6-5 to TRBJ1-2, with 9 bases matching TRBD1. Germline CDR1 and CDR2: MNHEY and SVGAGI. The CDR3 runs 15 residues. The V gene end was trimmed by 4 bases and the J gene end by 5 bases; junction bases not matched to a gene: 8. For the CDR3, the DNA is TGTGCCAGCAGTTCCCCGACAGGGGGGAATTATGGCTACACCTTC. Protein: CASSSPTGGNYGYTF.

The chain combines TRBV29-1 with TRBJ1-3, with D uncertain. The CDR3 spans 14 residues. V dropped 6 bases and J dropped 1 base, with 13 bases sitting between them. The germline CDR1 and CDR2 sequences are SQVTM and ANQGSEA. The CDR3 loop is CSVLQPSSGNTIYF. CDR3 bases: TGCAGCGTCCTACAGCCCTCATCTGGAAACACCATATATTTT.

This clone appeared a single time. This chain links TRBV7-3 with TRBJ2-7; 14 bases agree with TRBD2. The CDR3 runs 17 residues. V trimming: 5 bases; J trimming: 6 bases; junction bases outside the gene matches: 12. In germline, CDR1 is SGHTA, CDR2 FQGTGA. CDR3 residues: CASSHRLNGTSGSEQYF. In DNA, the CDR3 is TGTGCCAGCAGCCATCGATTGAACGGGACTAGCGGGAGCGAGCAGTACTTC.

This clone occurred a few times. V is TRBV11-2 and J is TRBJ2-5; D ambiguous. The CDR3 is made up of 13 amino acids. Trimming removed 4 bases from V and 4 bases from J, with 10 bases in between. Germline V gene sequence: CDR1 SGHAT, CDR2 FQNNGV. The CDR3 sequence: CASSYASAETQYF. For the CDR3, the DNA is TGTGCCAGCAGCTATGCCAGCGCAGAGACCCAGTACTTC.

The J gene is TRBJ1-1, the V gene TRBV11-2; 8 positions match TRBD1. The CDR3 runs to 15 residues. V was clipped by 4 bases and J by 3 bases; unmatched bases: 7. Germline V gene data show CDR1 as SGHAT and CDR2 as FQNNGV. CDR3 amino acids: CASSSGTGGDTEAFF. As DNA, the CDR3 is TGTGCCAGCAGCTCGGGAACAGGGGGAGACACTGAAGCTTTCTTT.

CDR3 protein: CASRFYDQETQYF. The CDR3 DNA follows: TGTGCCAGCAGGTTCTATGACCAAGAGACCCAGTACTTC. This chain joins TRBV12-3 or TRBV12-4 and TRBJ2-5; D unclear. This CDR3 is built from 13 residues. V shed 6 bases and J shed 0 bases, with 8 bases lying between them.

V usage is TRBV5-4 and J usage is TRBJ1-1; D remains unclear. The V end lost 4 bases, the J end lost 4 bases, and 17 bases lay between the germline ends. From germline, CDR1 is SGHNT and CDR2 YYREEE (reference sequence). CDR3 size: 15 residues. The CDR3 sequence: CASSPTPLGGTEAFF. The CDR3 DNA reads as TGTGCCAGCAGCCCCACCCCCCTGGGAGGCACTGAAGCTTTCTTT.

This chain uses TRBV6-1 with TRBJ2-2; D is possibly TRBD1 (5 bases). V was trimmed by 0 bases and J by 4 bases, leaving 15 bases between them. CDR1 is MNHNS, CDR2 SASEGT, per germline. The CDR3 contains 17 residues. Written as DNA, the CDR3 is TGTGCCAGCAGTGAAGCGCGGAGCGCAGGGTCCACCGGGGAGCTGTTTTTT. Amino acids: CASSEARSAGSTGELFF.

V usage is TRBV5-4 and J usage is TRBJ1-2, with D possibly TRBD1 on 6 matching bases. Trimming took 6 bases from V and 7 from J, leaving 25 bases between them. From germline, CDR1 is SGHNT and CDR2 YYREEE (reference sequence). The CDR3 length is 16 residues. The DNA of the CDR3 is TGTGCCAGCAACAAAGAAGTGTTCCAGGGGTTGGGTGGCTACACCTTC. Its translation: CASNKEVFQGLGGYTF.

This chain connects TRBV7-3 to TRBJ2-1, with TRBD2 identical over 8 bases. This CDR3 spans 13 amino acids. The V segment lost 5 bases and the J segment 5 bases; nucleotides outside the gene matches: 2. Germline CDR1 and CDR2: SGHTA and FQGTGA. The CDR3 DNA sequence: TGTGCCAGCAGCAGCGGGGGAGACAATGAGCAGTTCTTC. Translation gives CASSSGGDNEQFF.

Details on this clone: Other DNA sequences in the sample encode the same CDR3. The chain recombines TRBV7-2 with TRBJ2-5; 11 bases fit TRBD2. The length of the CDR3 is 16 residues. The junction had 2 bases not matched to a gene; V was cut back by 1 base and J by 1 base. Germline V lookup: CDR1 SGHTA, CDR2 FQGNSA. CDR3: CASSLGLAGGQETQYF. CDR3 bases: TGTGCCAGCAGCTTAGGTCTAGCGGGAGGCCAAGAGACCCAGTACTTC.

The rearrangement joins TRBV9 to TRBJ1-2, with 10 bases matching TRBD1. Trimming took 3 bases from V and 8 from J; bases not matched to a gene: 7. The CDR3 extends over 14 amino acids. The germline gives CDR1 SGDLS, CDR2 YYNGEE. CDR3 nucleotide sequence: TGTGCCAGCAGCGCCGACAGGGGGCCCGGGGGCTACACCTTC. This gives the protein CASSADRGPGGYTF. Full variable domain (remainder filled in from reference TRBV9 and TRBJ1-2): DSGVTQTPKHLITATGQRVTLRCSPRSGDLSVYWYQQSLDQGLQFLIQYYNGEERAKGNILERFSAQQFPDLHSELNLSSLELGDSALYFCASSADRGPGGYTFGSGTRLTVV.

The genes are TRBV6-5 and TRBJ2-5; 7 nucleotides agree with TRBD1. The V segment lost 5 bases and the J segment 2 bases; nucleotides outside the gene matches: 8. Germline V lookup: CDR1 MNHEY, CDR2 SVGAGI. This CDR3 is built from 15 residues. CDR3 in DNA: TGTGCCAGCAGTACCCGACAGGGTGGACAAGAGACCCAGTACTTC. Amino acid sequence: CASSTRQGGQETQYF.

This clone was detected a few times. The chain employs TRBV13 and TRBJ1-2; TRBD1 aligns across 7 bases. This CDR3 is 14 amino acids long. The V and J ends lost 4 bases and 6 bases, in that order; junction bases with no gene match: 8. CDR1 and CDR2 (germline): PRHDT, FYEKMQ (reference sequence). CDR3 region: CASSWGQTRHGYTF. In DNA, the CDR3 is TGTGCCAGCAGCTGGGGACAGACCAGACATGGCTACACCTTC.

The gene calls are TRBV5-6 and TRBJ2-7; TRBD1 aligns across 8 bases. Per the germline V gene, CDR1 is SGHDT and CDR2 is YYEEEE. J lost 7 bases, V lost 4 bases, and 4 bases had no gene match. The CDR3 is 12 residues long. The CDR3 region is CASSRQGREQYF. The CDR3 DNA follows: TGTGCCAGCAGCCGACAGGGGAGGGAGCAGTACTTC.

V is TRBV10-3 and J is TRBJ1-2, with 10 bases lining up with TRBD1. The V and J ends lost 6 bases and 3 bases, in that order; junction bases with no gene match: 7. The V gene's germline CDR1 is ENHRY and CDR2 SYGVKD. CDR3 length: 15 residues. The CDR3 bases are TGTGCCATCAGAGCCTCCGGGACAGGGGACTATGGCTACACCTTC. Its protein is CAIRASGTGDYGYTF.

J is TRBJ2-7 and V is TRBV5-1; 9 nucleotides line up with TRBD2. The CDR3 is 14 residues long. The germline gives CDR1 SGHRS, CDR2 YFSETQ. Germline trimming cut 0 bases from V and 5 bases from J; bases unmatched to any gene: 3. In DNA form, the CDR3 reads TGCGCCAGCAGCTTGGTAGCGGGAGCCCACGAGCAGTACTTC. This sequence encodes CASSLVAGAHEQYF.

V is TRBV9 and J is TRBJ1-6; the match to TRBD1 covers 8 bases. The CDR3 sequence is 15 residues long. Germline values: CDR1 SGDLS, CDR2 YYNGEE. V lost 4 bases, J lost 7 bases, and 7 bases stayed unmatched. CDR3 in amino acids: CASSPGQGGNSPLHF. CDR3 nucleotides: TGTGCCAGCAGCCCCGGACAGGGAGGGAATTCACCCCTCCACTTT.

CDR3 protein: CASSPAPGLDVRNEQFF. In nucleotides, the CDR3 is TGTGCCAGCAGTCCCGCCCCGGGACTGGACGTAAGGAATGAGCAGTTCTTC. The chain carries TRBV28 and TRBJ2-1, with D maybe TRBD2 (6 bases). The CDR3 consists of 17 residues. CDR1 is MDHEN, CDR2 SYDVKM, per germline. Trimming shortened V by 5 bases and J by 7 bases, and 24 bases separated the two germline ends.